Listed here are 17 T cell receptor beta chains from one sample, sequenced in a study of blood T cell repertoires in COVID-19. Clones were sequenced by immunoSEQ multiplex PCR, and TCRdb holds only the in-frame ones, with some missing. The data hold about 140,000 clones, with about 87% observed a single time. Sequences were obtained from peripheral blood. These receptors were taken from a middle-aged man with active COVID-19.

The rearrangement uses TRBV6-5 and TRBJ2-2; tentative D call: TRBD2 (6 bases). Trimming removed 5 bases at V and 4 bases at J, with 11 bases between. Germline loops: CDR1 MNHEY, CDR2 SVGAGI. This CDR3 has 14 residues. The CDR3 DNA follows: TGTGCCAGCAGTAGGGACTCCCGCACCGGGGAGCTGTTTTTT. Translated, it gives CASSRDSRTGELFF.

The chain joins TRBV4-3 to TRBJ1-2; 8 bases map to TRBD1. CDR3 length: 17 residues. Germline V gives CDR1 LGHNA, CDR2 YSLEER. The V and J ends lost 3 bases and 4 bases, in that order; junction bases with no gene match: 13. CDR3 coding DNA: TGCGCCAGCAGCCAGCAGAAAGGGACAGGAATTTTCTATGGCTACACCTTC. Its translation is CASSQQKGTGIFYGYTF.

The CDR3 nucleotides read TGTGCCAGCTCACTAGACTTTCAAGAGACCCAGTACTTC. Protein product: CASSLDFQETQYF. The V gene is TRBV18, the J gene TRBJ2-5, with no clear D. V lost 4 bases to trimming and J lost 2 bases, with 8 bases between them. Germline V CDR1 and CDR2: KGHSH, LQKENI. This CDR3 comprises 13 residues.

The chain combines TRBV5-6 with TRBJ1-4, with D tentatively TRBD1 (6 bases). Germline assignment: CDR1 SGHDT and CDR2 YYEEEE. The CDR3 has 16 residues. V shed 0 bases and J shed 3 bases, with 12 bases lying between them. The CDR3 DNA is TGTGCCAGCAGCTTGGCCGGACAGCTTGCTAATGAAAAACTGTTTTTT. The encoded protein is CASSLAGQLANEKLFF.

This chain connects TRBV18 to TRBJ1-1; 11 bases line up with TRBD1. Germline V CDR1 and CDR2: KGHSH, LQKENI. The CDR3 is 16 amino acids. V was clipped by 2 bases and J by 5 bases; unmatched bases: 7. Here the CDR3 DNA reads TGTGCCAGCTCACCAATTTCGGGACAGGGGGTTACTGAAGCTTTCTTT. Translation gives CASSPISGQGVTEAFF.

The V gene is TRBV30, the J gene TRBJ1-4, with 7 bases that match TRBD1. The CDR3 has 15 amino acids. Trimming at V came to 1 base and at J to 5 bases, leaving 7 bases not matched to a gene. Germline assignment: CDR1 GTSNPN and CDR2 SVGIG (reference sequence). This chain's CDR3 is CAWSGGTVQNEKLFF. The CDR3 DNA reads TGTGCCTGGAGTGGAGGGACAGTCCAAAATGAAAAACTGTTTTTT.

The chain employs TRBV5-1 and TRBJ1-1; TRBD1 agrees at 7 bases. CDR1 and CDR2 from the germline V gene are SGHRS and YFSETQ. The length of the CDR3 is 14 residues. The J segment lost 3 bases and the V segment lost 3 bases, leaving 5 bases of the junction unmatched. For the CDR3, the DNA is TGCGCCAGCAGCTCGGATACAGGGGACACTGAAGCTTTCTTT. It translates to CASSSDTGDTEAFF.

The chain is built from TRBV7-6 and TRBJ1-1; D unclear. This CDR3 region has 14 residues. Germline CDR1 is SGHVS and CDR2 is FNYEAQ. V gave up 5 bases and J gave up 8 bases, with 18 bases separating them. Here the CDR3 DNA reads TGTGCCAGCAGCCCCCTACAGAACCTCGACGAAGCTTTCTTT. Translation: CASSPLQNLDEAFF.

The rearrangement links TRBV6-1 to TRBJ2-5; 11 nucleotides match TRBD2. From germline, CDR1 is MNHNS and CDR2 SASEGT. This CDR3 is 17 amino acids long. With V trimmed by 0 bases and J by 5 bases, 8 bases remained unmatched. CDR3 amino acids: CASSEAASGGNRETQYF. CDR3 bases: TGTGCCAGCAGTGAAGCGGCTAGCGGGGGGAATCGGGAGACCCAGTACTTC.

The rearrangement links TRBV21-1 to TRBJ1-6; the table assigns TRBD1, which was not confirmed against the DNA. TRBV21-1 is designated a pseudogene. CDR3 length: 12 amino acids. CDR3 in amino acids: CASSKKTGAFPF. Written as DNA, the CDR3 is TGTGCCAGCAGCAAAAAAACAGGGGCTTTCCCCTTT.

The chain joins TRBV27 to TRBJ1-1, with TRBD1 matching 8 bases. The CDR3 extends over 16 amino acids. V shed 4 bases, J shed 4 bases, and the junction held 11 bases outside the gene matches. CDR1 MNHEY and CDR2 SMNVEV come from the germline V gene (reference sequence). The CDR3 bases are TGTGCCAGCAGTTCTCGGACAGGGAATAAGGGCACTGAAGCTTTCTTT. The encoded protein is CASSSRTGNKGTEAFF.

The chain links TRBV6-5 to TRBJ1-2, with 8 bases lining up with TRBD1. The CDR3 consists of 15 residues. Germline lookup yields CDR1 MNHEY and CDR2 SVGAGI. J lost 4 bases, V lost 1 base, and 5 bases had no gene match. The CDR3 bases are TGTGCCAGCAGTTACTTATCAGGGGGCGGCTATGGCTACACCTTC. Its protein is CASSYLSGGGYGYTF.

The chain uses TRBV5-6 and TRBJ1-2; D gene ambiguous. Germline assignment: CDR1 SGHDT and CDR2 YYEEEE. This CDR3 has 14 amino acids. V was clipped by 7 bases and J by 4 bases, with 17 bases between them. The CDR3 reads CASALGAASYGYTF. The CDR3 DNA follows: TGTGCCAGCGCCTTAGGAGCGGCCTCCTATGGCTACACCTTC.

The CDR3 region is CASSLGRAAPSTDTQYF. The CDR3 bases are TGTGCCAGCAGCTTGGGCAGGGCCGCCCCTAGCACAGATACGCAGTATTTT. The chain has TRBV7-9 and TRBJ2-3, with D possibly being TRBD1 (5 bases). V lost 3 bases to trimming and J lost 0 bases, with 16 bases between them. Germline V gives CDR1 SEHNR, CDR2 FQNEAQ (reference sequence). The length of the CDR3 is 17 residues.

The table lists this clone with a count of one. The V call is TRBV4-2, the J call TRBJ1-6, with D hard to call. This CDR3 has 15 residues. Germline CDR1 reads LGHNA; CDR2 reads YNFKEQ. The V and J ends lost 0 bases and 10 bases respectively, with 13 bases between them. CDR3 sequence (DNA): TGTGCCAGCAGCCAAGATCCCGGGAGTGACTCACCCCTCCACTTT. It is translated as CASSQDPGSDSPLHF.

The gene calls are TRBV7-9 and TRBJ2-1, with 7 bases matching TRBD1. V gave up 5 bases and J gave up 5 bases; unmatched junction bases: 6. This CDR3 has 14 residues. The germline V gene encodes CDR1 SEHNR and CDR2 FQNEAQ (reference sequence). The DNA for the CDR3 is TGTGCCAGCAGCCCTCGGGACAGCGACAATGAGCAGTTCTTC. Protein sequence: CASSPRDSDNEQFF.

This chain joins TRBV5-1 and TRBJ1-3, with D unclear. This CDR3 comprises 16 residues. Trimming stripped 0 bases from V and 0 bases from J, with 10 bases between. Germline lookup yields CDR1 SGHRS and CDR2 YFSETQ. CDR3 coding DNA: TGCGCCAGCAGCTTGGCTCCCCCTTCCTCTGGAAACACCATATATTTT. This gives the protein CASSLAPPSSGNTIYF.